This T cell receptor beta chain came from a study of glioma-infiltrating T cells after dendritic cell vaccination. Regarding the study as a whole: Longer survival after dendritic cell vaccination followed higher pretreatment TIL content. Higher TCR clonality did not directly relate to longer survival.

With regard to this clone: Its target is not known.

This CDR3 comprises 13 residues. V lost 1 base and J 5 bases, leaving 6 bases between the germline ends. CDR1 SGHRS and CDR2 YFSETQ come from the germline V gene. Fresh-frozen tumor tissue and more than two years of survival data were available for all. Primers: 60 V beta forward and 13 J beta reverse. Measured with immunoSEQ multiplex PCR; TCRdb has only the in-frame clones, and not every one. The sample has some 70,000 clones; 81% are singletons. The input for sequencing was blood, taken before dendritic cell vaccination. The chain combines TRBV5-1 with TRBJ2-2; D might be TRBD2 (6 bases). This TCR derives from a human donor with glioblastoma. DNA of the CDR3: TGCGCCAGCAGCTTGCGGGAGACCGGGGAGCTGTTTTTT. Translated, it gives CASSLRETGELFF.